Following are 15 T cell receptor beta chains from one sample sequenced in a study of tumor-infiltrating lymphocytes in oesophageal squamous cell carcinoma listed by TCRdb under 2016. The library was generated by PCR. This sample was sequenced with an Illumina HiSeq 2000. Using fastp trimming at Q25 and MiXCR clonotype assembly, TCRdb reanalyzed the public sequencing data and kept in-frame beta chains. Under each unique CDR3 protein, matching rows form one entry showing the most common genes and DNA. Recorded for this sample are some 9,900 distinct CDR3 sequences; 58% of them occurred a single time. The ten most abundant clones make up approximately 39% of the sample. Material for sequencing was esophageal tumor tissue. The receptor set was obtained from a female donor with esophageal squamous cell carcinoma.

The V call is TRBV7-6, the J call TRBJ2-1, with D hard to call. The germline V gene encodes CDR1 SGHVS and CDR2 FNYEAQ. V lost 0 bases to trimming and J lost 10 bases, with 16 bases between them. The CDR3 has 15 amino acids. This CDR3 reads CASSLAVGSNYEQFF. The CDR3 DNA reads TGTGCCAGCAGCTTAGCGGTTGGTAGCAACTACGAGCAGTTCTTC.

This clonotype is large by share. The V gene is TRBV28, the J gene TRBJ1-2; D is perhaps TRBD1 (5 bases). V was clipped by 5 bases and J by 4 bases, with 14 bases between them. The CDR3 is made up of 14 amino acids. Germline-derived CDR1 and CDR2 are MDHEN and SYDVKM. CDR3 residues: CASSLLQAFYGYTF. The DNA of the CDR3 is TGTGCCAGCAGTCTATTACAGGCGTTCTATGGCTACACCTTC.

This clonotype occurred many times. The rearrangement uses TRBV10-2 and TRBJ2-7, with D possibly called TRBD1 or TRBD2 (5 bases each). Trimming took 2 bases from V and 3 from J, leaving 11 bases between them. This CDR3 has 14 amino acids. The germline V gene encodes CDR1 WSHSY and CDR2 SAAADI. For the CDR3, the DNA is TGCGCCAGCAGTGAGCCGGGACCGCACTACGAGCAGTACTTC. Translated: CASSEPGPHYEQYF.

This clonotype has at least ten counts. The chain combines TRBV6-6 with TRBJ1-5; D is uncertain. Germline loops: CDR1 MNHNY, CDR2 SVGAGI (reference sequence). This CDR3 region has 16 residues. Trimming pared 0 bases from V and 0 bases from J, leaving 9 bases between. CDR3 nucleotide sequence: TGTGCCAGCAGTTACTCAGAGTTTAATAGCAATCAGCCCCAGCATTTT. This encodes CASSYSEFNSNQPQHF.

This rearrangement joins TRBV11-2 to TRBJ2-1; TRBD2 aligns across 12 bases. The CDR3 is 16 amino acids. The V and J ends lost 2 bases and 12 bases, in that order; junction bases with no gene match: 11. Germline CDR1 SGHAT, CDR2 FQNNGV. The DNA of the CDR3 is TGTGCCAGCAGCTTATTCGCCGGGACTAGCGGGCGGGCGCAGTTCTTC. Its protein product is CASSLFAGTSGRAQFF.

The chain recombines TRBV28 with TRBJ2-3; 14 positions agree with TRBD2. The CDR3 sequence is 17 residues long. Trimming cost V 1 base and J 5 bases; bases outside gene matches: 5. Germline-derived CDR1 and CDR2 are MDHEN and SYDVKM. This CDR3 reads CASSLSRLAGGIDTQYF. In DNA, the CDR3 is TGTGCCAGCAGTTTATCCAGACTAGCGGGAGGGATAGATACGCAGTATTTT.

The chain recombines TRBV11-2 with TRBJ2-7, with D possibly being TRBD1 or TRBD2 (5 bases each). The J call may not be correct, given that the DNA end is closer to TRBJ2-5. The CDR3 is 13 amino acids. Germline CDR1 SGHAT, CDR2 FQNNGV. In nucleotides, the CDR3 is TGTGCCAGCAGCCATGGGGGACAAGAGACCCAGTACTTC. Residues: CASSHGGQETQYF.

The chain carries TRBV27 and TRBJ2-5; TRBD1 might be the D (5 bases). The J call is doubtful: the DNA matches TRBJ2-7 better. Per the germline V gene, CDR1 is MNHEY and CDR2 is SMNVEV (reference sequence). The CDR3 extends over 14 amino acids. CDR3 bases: TGTGCCAGCAGCCTGCCTGGGGCAGCCTACGAGCAGTACTTC. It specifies CASSLPGAAYEQYF.

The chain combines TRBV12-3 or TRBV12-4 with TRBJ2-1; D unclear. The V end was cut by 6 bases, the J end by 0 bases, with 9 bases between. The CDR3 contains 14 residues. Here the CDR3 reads CASSRTGSYNEQFF. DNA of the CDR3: TGTGCCAGCAGCCGGACGGGCTCCTACAATGAGCAGTTCTTC.

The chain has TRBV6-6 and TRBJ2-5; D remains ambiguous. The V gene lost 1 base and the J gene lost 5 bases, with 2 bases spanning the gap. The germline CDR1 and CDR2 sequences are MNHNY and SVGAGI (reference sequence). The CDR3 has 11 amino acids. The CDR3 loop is CASSYLETQYF. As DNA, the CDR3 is TGTGCCAGCAGTTACTTGGAGACCCAGTACTTC.

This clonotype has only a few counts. This chain's CDR3 is CASGLVQGPTLYGYTF. In DNA form, the CDR3 reads TGTGCTAGTGGTTTGGTACAGGGACCGACCCTTTATGGCTACACCTTC. The chain joins TRBV12-5 to TRBJ1-2; the D gene is possibly TRBD1 (6 bases). CDR1 and CDR2 (germline): LGHNT, FRNRAP. CDR3 length: 16 residues. Trimming left V 0 bases short and J 5 bases short, with 16 bases between.

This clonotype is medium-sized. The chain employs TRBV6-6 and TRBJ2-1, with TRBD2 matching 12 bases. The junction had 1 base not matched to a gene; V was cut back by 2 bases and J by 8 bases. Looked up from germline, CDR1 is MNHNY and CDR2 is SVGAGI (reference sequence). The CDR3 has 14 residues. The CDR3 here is CASSYGLAGYEQFF. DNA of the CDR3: TGTGCCAGCAGTTACGGACTAGCGGGATATGAGCAGTTCTTC.

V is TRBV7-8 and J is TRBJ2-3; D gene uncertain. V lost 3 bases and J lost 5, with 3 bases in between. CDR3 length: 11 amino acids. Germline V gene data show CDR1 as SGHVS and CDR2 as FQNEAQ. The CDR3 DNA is TGTGCCAGCAGCTTTGGAGATACGCAGTATTTT. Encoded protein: CASSFGDTQYF.

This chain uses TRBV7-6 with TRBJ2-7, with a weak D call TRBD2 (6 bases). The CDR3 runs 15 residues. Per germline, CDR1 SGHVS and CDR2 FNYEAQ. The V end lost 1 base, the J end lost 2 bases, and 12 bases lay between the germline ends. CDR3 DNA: TGTGCCAGCAGCTTAGGGGCTAGCGTAGCCTACGAGCAGTACTTC. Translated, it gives CASSLGASVAYEQYF.

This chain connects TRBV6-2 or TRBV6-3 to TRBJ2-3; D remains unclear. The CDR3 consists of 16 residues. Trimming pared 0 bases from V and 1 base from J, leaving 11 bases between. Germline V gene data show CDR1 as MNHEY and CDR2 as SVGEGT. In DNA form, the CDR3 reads TGTGCCAGCAGTTACTCGGCGGTTAGACGCACAGATACGCAGTATTTT. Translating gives CASSYSAVRRTDTQYF.